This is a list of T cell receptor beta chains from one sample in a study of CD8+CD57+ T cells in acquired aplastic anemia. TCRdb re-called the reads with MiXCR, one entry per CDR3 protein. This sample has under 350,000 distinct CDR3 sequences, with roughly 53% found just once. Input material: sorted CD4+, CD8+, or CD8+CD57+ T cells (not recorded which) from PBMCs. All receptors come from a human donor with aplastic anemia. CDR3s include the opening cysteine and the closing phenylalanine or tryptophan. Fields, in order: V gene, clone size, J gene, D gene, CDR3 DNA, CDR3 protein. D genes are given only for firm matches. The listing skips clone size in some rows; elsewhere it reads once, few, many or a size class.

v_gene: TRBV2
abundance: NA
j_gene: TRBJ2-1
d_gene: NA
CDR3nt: TGTGCCAGCGAAGTGATTGGATCCTACAATGAGCAGTTCTTC
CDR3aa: CASEVIGSYNEQFF

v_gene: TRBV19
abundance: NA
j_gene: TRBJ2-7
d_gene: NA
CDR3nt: TGTGCCAGTAGTAAGGACAACTCCTACGAGCAGTACTTC
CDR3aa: CASSKDNSYEQYF

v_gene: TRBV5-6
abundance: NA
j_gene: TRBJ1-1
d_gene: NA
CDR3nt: TGTGCCAGCAGGCCCAGGGTGAGTAAAGTGGCTTTCTTT
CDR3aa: CASRPRVSKVAFF

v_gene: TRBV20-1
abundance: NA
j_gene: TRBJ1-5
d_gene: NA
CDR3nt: TGCAGTGCTAGGGGTACACAAGGGGAGCCCCAGCATTTT
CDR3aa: CSARGTQGEPQHF

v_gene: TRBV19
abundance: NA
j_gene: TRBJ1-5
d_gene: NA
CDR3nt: TGTGCCAGTAGTATAGTCGTACAGGGCCTCAATCAGCCCCAGCATTTT
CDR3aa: CASSIVVQGLNQPQHF

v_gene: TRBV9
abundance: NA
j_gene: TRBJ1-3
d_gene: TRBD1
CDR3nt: TGTGCCAGCAGCGTGGCGACAGGGACGAAGGGAAACACCATATATTTT
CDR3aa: CASSVATGTKGNTIYF

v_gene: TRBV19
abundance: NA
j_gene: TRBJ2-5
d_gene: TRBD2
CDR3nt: TGTGCCAGTTCTGGGACTAGCGGGGGGCCAGGAGAGACCCAGTACTTC
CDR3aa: CASSGTSGGPGETQYF

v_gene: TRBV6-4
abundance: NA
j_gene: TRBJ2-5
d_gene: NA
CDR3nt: TGTGCCACCACGATAGGGCTACAACGGGAGACCCAGTACTTC
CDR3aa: CATTIGLQRETQYF

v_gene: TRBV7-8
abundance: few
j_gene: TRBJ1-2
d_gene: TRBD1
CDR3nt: TGTGCCAGCAGCTTAGGGACAGGGGCCTATGGCTACACCTTC
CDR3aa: CASSLGTGAYGYTF

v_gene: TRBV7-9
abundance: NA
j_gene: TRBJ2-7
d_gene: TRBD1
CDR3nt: TGTGCCAGCAGCTCCCGGGACAGGCTAACCTACGAGCAGTACTTC
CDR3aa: CASSSRDRLTYEQYF

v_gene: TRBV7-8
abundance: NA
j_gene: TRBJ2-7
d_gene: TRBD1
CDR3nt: TGTGCCAGCAGCTTAGATGCGGGACAGGGTGCCTACGAGCAGTACTTC
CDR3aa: CASSLDAGQGAYEQYF

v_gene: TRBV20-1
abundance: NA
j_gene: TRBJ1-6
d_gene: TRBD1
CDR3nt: TGCAGTGCTAGAGATAATCGACAGGGGGCTAGTGTTTCACCCCTCCACTTT
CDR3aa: CSARDNRQGASVSPLHF

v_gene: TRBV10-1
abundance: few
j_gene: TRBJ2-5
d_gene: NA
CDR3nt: TGCGCCAGCAGTGATAGTTCCAGGGGCGGGACAAAAGAGACCCAGTACTTC
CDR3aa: CASSDSSRGGTKETQYF

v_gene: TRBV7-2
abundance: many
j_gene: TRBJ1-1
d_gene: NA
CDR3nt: TGTGCCAGCAGCGCGACAGGCCTTGAAGCTTTCTTT
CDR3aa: CASSATGLEAFF

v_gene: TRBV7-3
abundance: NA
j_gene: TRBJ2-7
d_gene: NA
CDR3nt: TGTGCCAGCAGCGAGCAAGGGACTGCAAGCTCCTACGAGCAGTACTTC
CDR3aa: CASSEQGTASSYEQYF

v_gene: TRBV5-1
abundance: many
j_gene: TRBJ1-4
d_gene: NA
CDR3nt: TGCGCCAGCAGCTTGGCCGAGACAGCCTCTAATGAAAAACTGTTTTTT
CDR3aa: CASSLAETASNEKLFF

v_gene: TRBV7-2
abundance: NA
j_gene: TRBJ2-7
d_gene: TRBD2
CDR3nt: TGTGCCAGCAATCTAGCGGGGGCCTACGAGCAGTACTTC
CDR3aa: CASNLAGAYEQYF

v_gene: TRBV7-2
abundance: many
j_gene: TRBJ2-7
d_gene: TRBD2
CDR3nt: TGTGCCAGCAGCTTTAAGGGACTAGCGCTATACGAGCAGTACTTC
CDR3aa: CASSFKGLALYEQYF

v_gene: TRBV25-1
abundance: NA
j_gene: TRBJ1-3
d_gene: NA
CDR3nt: TGTGCCAGCAGTATGTGGGCCACCGGTATCCACTCTGGAAACACCATATATTTT
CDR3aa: CASSMWATGIHSGNTIYF

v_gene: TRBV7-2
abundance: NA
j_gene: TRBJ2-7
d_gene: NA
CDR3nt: TGTGCCAGCAGCTTAGGGGGGGGCTACGAGCAGTGCTTC
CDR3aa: CASSLGGGYEQCF

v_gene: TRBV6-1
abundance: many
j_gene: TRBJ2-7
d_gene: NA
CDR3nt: TGTGCCAGCAGTGAAGGCCCCCAAGGACTCTACGAGCAGTACTTC
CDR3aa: CASSEGPQGLYEQYF

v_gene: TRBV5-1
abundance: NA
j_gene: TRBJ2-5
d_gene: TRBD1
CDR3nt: TGCGCCAGCAGCTTGTATGGACAGGGGGCCGGAGAGACCCAGCACTTC
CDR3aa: CASSLYGQGAGETQHF

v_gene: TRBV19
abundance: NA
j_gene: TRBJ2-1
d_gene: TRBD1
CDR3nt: TGTGCCAGTAGTACCGGACAGGGAGTCGATGAGCAGTTCTTC
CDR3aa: CASSTGQGVDEQFF

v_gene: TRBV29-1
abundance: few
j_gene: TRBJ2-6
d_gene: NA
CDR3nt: TGCAGCGTTGATTTCGATCGAGCTTCAGGGGCTGGGGCCAACGTCCTGACTTTC
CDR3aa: CSVDFDRASGAGANVLTF

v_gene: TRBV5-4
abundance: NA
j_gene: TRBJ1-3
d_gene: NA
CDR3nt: TGTGCCAGCAGCCAAGACGGGGGGGTAGGAAACACCATGTATTTT
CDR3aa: CASSQDGGVGNTMYF

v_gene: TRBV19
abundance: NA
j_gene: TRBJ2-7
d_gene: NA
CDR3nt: TGTGCCAGTAGTCCCTTAGGGGGTCCCTACGAGCAGTACTTC
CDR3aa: CASSPLGGPYEQYF